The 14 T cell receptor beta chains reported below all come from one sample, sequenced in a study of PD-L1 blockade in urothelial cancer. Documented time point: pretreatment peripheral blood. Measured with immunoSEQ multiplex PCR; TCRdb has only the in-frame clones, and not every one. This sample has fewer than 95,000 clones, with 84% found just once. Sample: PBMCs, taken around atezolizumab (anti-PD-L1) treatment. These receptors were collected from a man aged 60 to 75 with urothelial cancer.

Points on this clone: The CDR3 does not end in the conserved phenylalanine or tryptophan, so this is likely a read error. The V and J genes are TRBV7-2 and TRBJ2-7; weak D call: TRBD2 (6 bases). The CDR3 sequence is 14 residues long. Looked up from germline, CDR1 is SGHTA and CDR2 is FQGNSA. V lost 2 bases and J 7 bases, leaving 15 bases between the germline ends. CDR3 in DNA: TGTGCCAGCAGCTTATCTGGAGGGCAAGGTGAGCAGTACCTC. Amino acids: CASSLSGGQGEQYL.

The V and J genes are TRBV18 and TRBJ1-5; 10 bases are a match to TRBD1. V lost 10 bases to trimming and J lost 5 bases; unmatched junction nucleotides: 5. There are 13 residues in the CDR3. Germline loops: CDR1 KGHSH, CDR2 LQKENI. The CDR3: CATTDRGDQPQHF. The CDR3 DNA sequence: TGTGCCACCACGGACAGGGGGGATCAGCCCCAGCATTTT.

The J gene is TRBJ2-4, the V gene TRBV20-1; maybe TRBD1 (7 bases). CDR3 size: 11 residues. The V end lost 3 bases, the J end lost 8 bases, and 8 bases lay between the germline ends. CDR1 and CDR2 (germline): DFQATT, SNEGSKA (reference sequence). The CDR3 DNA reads TGCAGTGCTAGCAGGGGGGACATTCAGTACTTC. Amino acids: CSASRGDIQYF.

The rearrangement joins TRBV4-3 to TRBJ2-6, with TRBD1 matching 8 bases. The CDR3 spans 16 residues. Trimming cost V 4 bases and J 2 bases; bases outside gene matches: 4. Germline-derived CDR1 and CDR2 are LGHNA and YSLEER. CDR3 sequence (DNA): TGCGCCAGCAGCCGTTTACAGGGGGCTGGGGCCAACGTCCTGACTTTC. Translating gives CASSRLQGAGANVLTF.

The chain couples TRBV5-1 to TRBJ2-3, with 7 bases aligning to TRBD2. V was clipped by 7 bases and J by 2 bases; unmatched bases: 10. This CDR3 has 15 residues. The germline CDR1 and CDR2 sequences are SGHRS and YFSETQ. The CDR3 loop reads CASRASGVFTDTQYF. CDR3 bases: TGCGCCAGCCGGGCCAGCGGGGTTTTCACAGATACGCAGTATTTT.

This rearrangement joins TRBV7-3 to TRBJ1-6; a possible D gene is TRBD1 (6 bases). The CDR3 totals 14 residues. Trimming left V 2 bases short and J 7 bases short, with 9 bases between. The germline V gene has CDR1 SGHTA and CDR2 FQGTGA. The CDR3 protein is CASSLQGKNSPLHF. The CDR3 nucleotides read TGTGCCAGCAGCTTACAGGGGAAGAATTCACCCCTCCACTTT.

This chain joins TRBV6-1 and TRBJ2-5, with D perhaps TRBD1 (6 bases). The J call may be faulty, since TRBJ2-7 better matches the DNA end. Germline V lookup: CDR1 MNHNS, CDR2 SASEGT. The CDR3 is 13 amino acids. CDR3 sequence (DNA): TGTGCCAGCAGTGGACAGGTCATTAGCGAGCAGTACTTC. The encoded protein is CASSGQVISEQYF.

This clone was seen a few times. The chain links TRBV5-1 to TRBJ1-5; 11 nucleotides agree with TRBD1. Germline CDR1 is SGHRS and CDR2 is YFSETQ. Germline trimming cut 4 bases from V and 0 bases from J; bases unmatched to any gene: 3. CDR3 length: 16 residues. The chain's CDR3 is CASSRGTGGSNQPQHF. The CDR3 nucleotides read TGCGCCAGCAGCCGTGGGACAGGGGGTAGCAATCAGCCCCAGCATTTT.

This CDR3 reads CASSTQQAINYGYTF. In DNA, the CDR3 is TGTGCCAGCAGCACCCAACAGGCGATTAACTATGGCTACACCTTC. The chain uses TRBV7-9 and TRBJ1-2; perhaps TRBD1 as D (5 bases). The CDR3 covers 15 residues. Germline V lookup: CDR1 SEHNR, CDR2 FQNEAQ (reference sequence). Trimming stripped 5 bases from V and 1 base from J, with 14 bases between.

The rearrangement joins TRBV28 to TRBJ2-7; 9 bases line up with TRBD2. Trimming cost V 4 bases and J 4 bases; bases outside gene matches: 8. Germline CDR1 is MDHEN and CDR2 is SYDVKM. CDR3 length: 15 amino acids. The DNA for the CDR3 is TGTGCCAGCAGTTCCCAGGAGGCGGGAGGGTACGAGCAGTACTTC. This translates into CASSSQEAGGYEQYF.

The CDR3 loop reads CATDRTGSYSNQPQHF. As DNA, the CDR3 is TGTGCCACCGACCGGACAGGGTCGTATAGCAATCAGCCCCAGCATTTT. The J gene is TRBJ1-5, the V gene TRBV19; 8 bases are a match to TRBD1. The ends lost 10 bases at V and 0 bases at J; junction bases unmatched: 11. Per germline, CDR1 LNHDA and CDR2 SQIVND (reference sequence). The CDR3 runs to 16 residues.

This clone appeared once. The CDR3 here is CVGGIHNEQFF. CDR3 nucleotide sequence: TGTGTCGGGGGGATCCACAATGAGCAGTTCTTC. This chain uses TRBV14 with TRBJ2-1; TRBD2 aligns across 7 bases. This CDR3 is built from 11 residues. Germline CDR1 is SGHDN and CDR2 is FVKESK.

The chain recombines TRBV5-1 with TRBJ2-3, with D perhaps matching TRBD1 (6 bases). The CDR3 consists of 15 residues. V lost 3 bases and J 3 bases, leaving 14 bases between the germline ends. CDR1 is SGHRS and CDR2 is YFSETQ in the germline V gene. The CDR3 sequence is CASSYAGRGTDTQYF. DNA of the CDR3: TGCGCCAGCAGCTACGCGGGCAGGGGAACAGATACGCAGTATTTT.

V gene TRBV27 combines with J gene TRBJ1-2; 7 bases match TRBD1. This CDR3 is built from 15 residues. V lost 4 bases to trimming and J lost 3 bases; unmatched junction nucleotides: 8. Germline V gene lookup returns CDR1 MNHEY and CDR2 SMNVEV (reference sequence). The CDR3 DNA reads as TGTGCCAGCAGTTCCCGGGACAGCCTACACTATGGCTACACCTTC. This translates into CASSSRDSLHYGYTF.